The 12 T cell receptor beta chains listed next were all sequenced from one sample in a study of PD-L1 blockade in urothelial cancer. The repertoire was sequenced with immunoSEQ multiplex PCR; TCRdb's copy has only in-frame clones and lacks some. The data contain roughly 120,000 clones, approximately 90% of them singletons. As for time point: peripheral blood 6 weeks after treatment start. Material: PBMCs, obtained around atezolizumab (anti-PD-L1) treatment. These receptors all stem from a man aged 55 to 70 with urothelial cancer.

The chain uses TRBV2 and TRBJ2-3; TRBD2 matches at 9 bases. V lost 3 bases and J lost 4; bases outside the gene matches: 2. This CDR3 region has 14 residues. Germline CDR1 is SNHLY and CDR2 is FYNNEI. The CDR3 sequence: CASSDGGGADTQYF. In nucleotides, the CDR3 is TGTGCCAGCAGTGACGGCGGGGGGGCAGATACGCAGTATTTT.

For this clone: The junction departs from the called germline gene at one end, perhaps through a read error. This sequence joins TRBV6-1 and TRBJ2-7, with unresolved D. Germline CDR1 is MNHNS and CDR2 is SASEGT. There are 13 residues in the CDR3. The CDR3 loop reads CASSQAVAPGLDF. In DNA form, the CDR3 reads TGTGCCAGCAGCCAAGCAGTGGCACCGGGTCTGGACTTC.

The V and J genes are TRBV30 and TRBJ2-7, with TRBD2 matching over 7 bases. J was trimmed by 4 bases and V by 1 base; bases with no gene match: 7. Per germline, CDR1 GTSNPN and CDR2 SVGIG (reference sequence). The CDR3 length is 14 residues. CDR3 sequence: CAWSGGGIEYEQYF. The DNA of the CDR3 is TGTGCCTGGAGTGGGGGGGGGATTGAGTACGAGCAGTACTTC.

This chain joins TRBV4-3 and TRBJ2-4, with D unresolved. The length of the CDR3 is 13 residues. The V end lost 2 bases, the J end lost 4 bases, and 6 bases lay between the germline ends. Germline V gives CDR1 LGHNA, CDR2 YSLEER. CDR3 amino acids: CASSQTNKNIQYF. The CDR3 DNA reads TGCGCCAGCAGCCAAACTAATAAAAACATTCAGTACTTC.

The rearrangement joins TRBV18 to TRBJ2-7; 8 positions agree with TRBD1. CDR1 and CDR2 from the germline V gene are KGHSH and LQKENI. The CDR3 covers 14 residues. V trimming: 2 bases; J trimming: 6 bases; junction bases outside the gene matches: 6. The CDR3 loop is CASSPSGQGREQYF. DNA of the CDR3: TGTGCCAGCTCACCAAGCGGACAGGGCCGCGAGCAGTACTTC.

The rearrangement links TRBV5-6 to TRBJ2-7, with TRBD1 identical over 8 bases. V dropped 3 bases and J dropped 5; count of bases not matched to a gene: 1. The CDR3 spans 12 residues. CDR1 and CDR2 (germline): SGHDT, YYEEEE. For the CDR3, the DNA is TGTGCCAGCAGCTGGGGACAGGACGAGCAGTACTTC. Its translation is CASSWGQDEQYF.

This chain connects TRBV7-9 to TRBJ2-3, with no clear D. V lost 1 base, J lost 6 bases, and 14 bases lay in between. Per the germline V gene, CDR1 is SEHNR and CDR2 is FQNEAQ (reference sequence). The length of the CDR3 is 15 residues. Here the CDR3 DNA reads TGTGCCAGCAGCTTAGAGTCTACTTCACAGGATACGCAGTATTTT. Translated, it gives CASSLESTSQDTQYF.

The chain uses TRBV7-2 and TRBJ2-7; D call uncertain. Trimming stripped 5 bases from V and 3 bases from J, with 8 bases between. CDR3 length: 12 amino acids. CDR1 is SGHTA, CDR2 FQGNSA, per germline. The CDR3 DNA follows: TGTGCCAGCAGCCGGGTGAACTACGAGCAGTACTTC. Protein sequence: CASSRVNYEQYF.

This CDR3 reads CASSQDSTAYEQYF. CDR3 in DNA: TGCGCCAGCAGCCAAGATTCGACAGCCTACGAGCAGTACTTC. The chain is built from TRBV4-3 and TRBJ2-7; TRBD1 might be the D (5 bases). This CDR3 has 14 residues. V dropped 0 bases and J dropped 2 bases, with 8 bases sitting between them. Per the germline V gene, CDR1 is LGHNA and CDR2 is YSLEER.

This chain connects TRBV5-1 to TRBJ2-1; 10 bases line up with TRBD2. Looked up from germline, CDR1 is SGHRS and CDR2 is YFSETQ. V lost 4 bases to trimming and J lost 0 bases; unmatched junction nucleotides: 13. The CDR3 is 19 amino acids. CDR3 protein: CASSASGTSVTPSYNEQFF. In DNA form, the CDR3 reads TGCGCCAGCAGCGCCTCCGGGACTAGCGTCACGCCCTCCTACAATGAGCAGTTCTTC.

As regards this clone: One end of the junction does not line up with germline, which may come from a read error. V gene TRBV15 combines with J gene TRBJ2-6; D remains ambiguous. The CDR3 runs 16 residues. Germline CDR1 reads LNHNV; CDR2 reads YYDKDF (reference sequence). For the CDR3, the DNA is TGTGCCACCAGCAGTCACAGCTCCCCTGGCGCCAACGTCCTGACTTTC. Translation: CATSSHSSPGANVLTF.

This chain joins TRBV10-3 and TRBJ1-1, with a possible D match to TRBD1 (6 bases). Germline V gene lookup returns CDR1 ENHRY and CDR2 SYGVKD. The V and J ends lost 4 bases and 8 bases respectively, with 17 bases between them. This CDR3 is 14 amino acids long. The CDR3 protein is CAISGGGTPGEAFF. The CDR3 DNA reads TGTGCCATCAGTGGGGGGGGGACACCTGGCGAAGCTTTCTTT.